The 28 T cell receptor beta chains listed next were all sequenced from one sample in a study of blood T cell repertoires in COVID-19. Profiled with immunoSEQ multiplex PCR; TCRdb holds only in-frame clones, not every one. Among about 380,000 clones listed, more than 70% were seen once. Sequenced: PBMCs or T cells enriched from blood (not recorded which). These receptors were taken from a young woman who had recovered from COVID-19.

This sequence joins TRBV29-1 and TRBJ2-7; D is perhaps TRBD1 (6 bases). Germline values: CDR1 SQVTM, CDR2 ANQGSEA. V lost 0 bases and J 3 bases, leaving 9 bases between the germline ends. This CDR3 contains 13 residues. The CDR3 loop reads CSVEDEGHYEQYF. The CDR3 DNA reads TGCAGCGTTGAAGACGAGGGACACTACGAGCAGTACTTC.

The chain joins TRBV11-2 to TRBJ2-6, with D possibly matching TRBD1 (6 bases). Trimming cost V 5 bases and J 0 bases, with 20 bases left between them. This CDR3 has 19 amino acids. The germline V gene encodes CDR1 SGHAT and CDR2 FQNNGV. The CDR3, as DNA: TGTGCCAGCAGCCAAACTTCCCCGGGACATCCCTCTGGGGCCAACGTCCTGACTTTC. It is translated as CASSQTSPGHPSGANVLTF.

CDR3 loop: CASSLRSLADEAFF. The CDR3 nucleotides are TGCGCCAGCAGCTTACGCTCACTCGCCGATGAAGCTTTCTTT. The chain is built from TRBV5-1 and TRBJ1-1; D uncertain. The germline V and J ends were trimmed by 2 bases and 7 bases, with 15 bases remaining between them. The CDR3 spans 14 residues. Looked up from germline, CDR1 is SGHRS and CDR2 is YFSETQ.

CDR3 sequence reads: CASSVLGPGAGVYNEQFF. The CDR3 DNA reads TGTGCCAGCAGCGTACTTGGTCCCGGAGCGGGGGTTTACAATGAGCAGTTCTTC. The rearrangement joins TRBV9 to TRBJ2-1, with 8 bases lining up with TRBD2. From germline, CDR1 is SGDLS and CDR2 YYNGEE. CDR3 size: 18 residues. Trimming removed 1 base from V and 4 bases from J; junction bases left unmatched: 13. The full variable domain, in which reference TRBV9 and TRBJ2-1 provide the parts outside the CDR3, is DSGVTQTPKHLITATGQRVTLRCSPRSGDLSVYWYQQSLDQGLQFLIQYYNGEERAKGNILERFSAQQFPDLHSELNLSSLELGDSALYFCASSVLGPGAGVYNEQFFGPGTRLTVL.

This clone was seen once. The rearrangement joins TRBV5-1 to TRBJ2-3; maybe TRBD1 (6 bases). Germline V CDR1 and CDR2: SGHRS, YFSETQ. Trimming left V 4 bases short and J 4 bases short, with 13 bases between. The CDR3 has 14 residues. The CDR3 protein is CASSLNRAPDTQYF. The CDR3 coding sequence is TGCGCCAGCAGCCTTAACAGGGCCCCAGATACGCAGTATTTT.

This chain uses TRBV21-1 with TRBJ1-2. TRBV21-1 constitutes a pseudogene. The CDR3 contains 14 residues. Written as DNA, the CDR3 is TGTGCCAGCAGCAAAGCGCGGTACTTCTATGGCTACACCTTC. This translates into CASSKARYFYGYTF.

The chain combines TRBV3-1 (or the pseudogene TRBV3-2) with TRBJ2-3; TRBD2 agrees at 13 bases. Germline V gene data show CDR1 as LGHDT and CDR2 as YNNKEL (reference sequence). V was clipped by 0 bases and J by 2 bases; unmatched bases: 2. This CDR3 has 17 amino acids. The CDR3 protein is CASSQEGLAGNTDTQYF. In DNA form, the CDR3 reads TGTGCCAGCAGCCAAGAGGGACTAGCGGGGAACACAGATACGCAGTATTTT.

J is TRBJ2-7 and V is TRBV5-4; 7 bases match TRBD2. The V gene's germline CDR1 is SGHNT and CDR2 YYREEE (reference sequence). This CDR3 comprises 17 residues. J was trimmed by 0 bases and V by 5 bases; bases with no gene match: 14. The CDR3: CASSPPPRAGSSYEQYF. The CDR3 nucleotides read TGTGCCAGCAGTCCCCCACCACGAGCGGGGAGCTCCTACGAGCAGTACTTC.

The chain uses TRBV4-2 and TRBJ1-1; 9 bases align to TRBD1. Germline CDR1 LGHNA, CDR2 YNFKEQ. This CDR3 spans 14 amino acids. J gave up 6 bases and V 4 bases, and 6 bases lay outside the gene matches. The CDR3 loop is CASSLATGGAEAFF. The CDR3 DNA sequence: TGTGCCAGCAGCCTGGCCACAGGGGGCGCTGAAGCTTTCTTT.

To note about this clone: This specimen includes other DNA sequences encoding the same CDR3. In DNA, the CDR3 is TGTGCCAGCAGCTTCCCGAATCAGCCCCAGCATTTT. Protein sequence: CASSFPNQPQHF. This chain uses TRBV7-9 with TRBJ1-5; D gene unclear. The germline V and J ends were trimmed by 3 bases and 4 bases, with 4 bases remaining between them. Germline lookup yields CDR1 SEHNR and CDR2 FQNEAQ (reference sequence). CDR3 length: 12 residues.

V usage is TRBV6-6 and J usage is TRBJ2-4; a weak D match, TRBD2 (6 bases). The CDR3 sequence is 14 residues long. Germline lookup yields CDR1 MNHNY and CDR2 SVGAGI (reference sequence). Trimming took off 7 bases at V and 8 bases at J, with 18 bases between the two ends. As DNA, the CDR3 is TGTGCCAGCACGTTAGCCGGGACTGGAGACATTCAGTACTTC. Amino acid sequence: CASTLAGTGDIQYF.

The J gene is TRBJ2-7, the V gene TRBV11-1; TRBD2 aligns across 8 bases. This CDR3 contains 16 residues. Germline assignment: CDR1 SGHAT and CDR2 FQDESV (reference sequence). Trimming removed 5 bases from V and 0 bases from J; junction bases left unmatched: 9. The CDR3 spells CASSRDVAGISYEQYF. The CDR3 bases are TGTGCCAGCAGCCGAGATGTAGCGGGGATCTCCTACGAGCAGTACTTC. Full variable domain (outside the CDR3, taken from reference TRBV11-1 and TRBJ2-7): EAEVAQSPRYKITEKSQAVAFWCDPISGHATLYWYRQILGQGPELLVQFQDESVVDDSQLPKDRFSAERLKGVDSTLKIQPAELGDSAMYLCASSRDVAGISYEQYFGPGTRLTVT.

The CDR3 DNA reads as TGTGCGAAACGTACTAGCGGGGGGGCGGATACGCAGTATTTT. It codes for CAKRTSGGADTQYF. The V gene is TRBV30, the J gene TRBJ2-3, with TRBD2 identical over 13 bases. There are 14 residues in the CDR3. The germline CDR1 and CDR2 sequences are GTSNPN and SVGIG (reference sequence).

The rearrangement joins TRBV9 to TRBJ2-5; TRBD1 is a possible D gene (5 bases). CDR3 length: 14 amino acids. V lost 2 bases and J 5 bases, leaving 13 bases between the germline ends. The V gene's germline CDR1 is SGDLS and CDR2 YYNGEE. CDR3 residues: CASSVAGRRETQYF. CDR3 in DNA: TGTGCCAGCAGCGTGGCAGGGCGTAGGGAGACCCAGTACTTC.

The chain has TRBV7-8 and TRBJ1-1, with 7 bases aligning to TRBD1. Trimming removed 1 base from V and 2 bases from J; junction bases left unmatched: 7. Germline V lookup: CDR1 SGHVS, CDR2 FQNEAQ. The CDR3 covers 16 residues. CDR3 amino acids: CASSLVGGTSNTEAFF. CDR3 in DNA: TGTGCCAGCAGCTTAGTAGGGGGCACATCTAACACTGAAGCTTTCTTT.

The chain has TRBV4-1 and TRBJ2-7, with TRBD2 identical over 7 bases. This CDR3 comprises 16 residues. V lost 0 bases and J lost 0; bases outside the gene matches: 5. The germline gives CDR1 MGHRA, CDR2 YSYEKL. The CDR3 DNA reads TGCGCCAGCAGCCAAGAGGGGGGGTGGCTCTCCTACGAGCAGTACTTC. This encodes CASSQEGGWLSYEQYF.

This rearrangement joins TRBV19 to TRBJ1-5; 10 nucleotides match TRBD1. The CDR3 has 17 residues. V trimming: 5 bases; J trimming: 2 bases; junction bases outside the gene matches: 9. In germline, CDR1 is LNHDA, CDR2 SQIVND (reference sequence). CDR3 loop: CASSPWDRGTGNQPQHF. CDR3 nucleotides: TGTGCCAGTAGTCCATGGGACAGGGGAACGGGCAATCAGCCCCAGCATTTT.

V usage is TRBV6-1 and J usage is TRBJ1-6, with D possibly matching TRBD1 (5 bases). Germline-derived CDR1 and CDR2 are MNHNS and SASEGT. Trimming took off 1 base at V and 8 bases at J, with 12 bases between the two ends. CDR3 length equals 15 residues. DNA of the CDR3: TGTGCCAGCAGTGAAGAAGGGGTCGGATATTCACCCCTCCACTTT. This translates into CASSEEGVGYSPLHF.

The chain is built from TRBV6-2 or TRBV6-3 and TRBJ1-1, with D possibly TRBD1 on 6 matching bases. The CDR3 totals 14 residues. Trimming removed 6 bases at V and 3 bases at J, with 14 bases between. From germline, CDR1 is MNHEY and CDR2 SVGEGT. The CDR3 sequence: CASSAQGSHTEAFF. The CDR3 DNA reads TGTGCCAGCAGCGCACAGGGTTCCCACACTGAAGCTTTCTTT.

The V call is TRBV30, the J call TRBJ1-6; 10 bases align to TRBD1. Trimming at V came to 1 base and at J to 7 bases, leaving 4 bases not matched to a gene. CDR3 length equals 15 residues. CDR1 is GTSNPN and CDR2 is SVGIG in the germline V gene (reference sequence). CDR3 loop: CAWSGDRGRNSPLHF. CDR3 DNA sequence: TGTGCCTGGAGTGGGGACAGGGGAAGAAATTCACCCCTCCACTTT.

The DNA of the CDR3 is TGTGCCAGCAGCCACAGGGGAGGCTATGGCTACACCTTC. Translation: CASSHRGGYGYTF. The chain has TRBV27 and TRBJ1-2, with 7 bases fitting TRBD1. The CDR3 has 13 amino acids. Germline trimming cut 6 bases from V and 4 bases from J; bases unmatched to any gene: 5. Germline V gene sequence: CDR1 MNHEY, CDR2 SMNVEV (reference sequence).

V is TRBV30 and J is TRBJ1-1, with 7 bases that match TRBD1. The CDR3 contains 18 residues. Germline loops: CDR1 GTSNPN, CDR2 SVGIG (reference sequence). The V gene end was trimmed by 3 bases and the J gene end by 0 bases; junction bases not matched to a gene: 16. Here the CDR3 reads CAWRAPGTEITLNTEAFF. The CDR3 DNA follows: TGTGCCTGGAGGGCTCCCGGGACAGAAATTACTTTGAACACTGAAGCTTTCTTT.

This chain connects TRBV7-3 to TRBJ2-3, with a weak D call TRBD2 (6 bases). This CDR3 is built from 14 residues. V lost 5 bases to trimming and J lost 6 bases, with 15 bases between them. The germline CDR1 and CDR2 sequences are SGHTA and FQGTGA. The DNA for the CDR3 is TGTGCCAGCAGCCCGGGACTCCCTGGGGATACGCAGTATTTT. This sequence encodes CASSPGLPGDTQYF.

This chain uses TRBV30 with TRBJ2-1; TRBD1 matches at 10 bases. The CDR3 consists of 15 residues. Germline assignment: CDR1 GTSNPN and CDR2 SVGIG (reference sequence). The trim removed 2 bases at V and 2 bases at J, leaving 3 bases unmatched. CDR3 sequence: CAWSQGQGAYNEQFF. CDR3 nucleotide sequence: TGTGCCTGGAGTCAAGGACAGGGGGCCTACAATGAGCAGTTCTTC.

Comment on this clone: Different DNA sequences within this sample yield the same CDR3. The rearrangement links TRBV11-3 to TRBJ2-7, with a weak D call TRBD1 (5 bases). This CDR3 spans 13 amino acids. V lost 5 bases, J lost 0 bases, and 8 bases lay in between. The V gene's germline CDR1 is SGHNT and CDR2 YENEEA. Here the CDR3 reads CASSPDSSYEQYF. CDR3 nucleotide sequence: TGTGCCAGCAGCCCCGACAGCTCCTACGAGCAGTACTTC.

The chain joins TRBV4-2 to TRBJ2-1; 7 bases match TRBD2. J was trimmed by 9 bases and V by 1 base; bases with no gene match: 6. The CDR3 is made up of 14 amino acids. Per germline, CDR1 LGHNA and CDR2 YNFKEQ. CDR3 protein: CASSQGTPGGEQFF. In DNA form, the CDR3 reads TGTGCCAGCAGCCAAGGAACCCCGGGGGGTGAGCAGTTCTTC.

The CDR3 sequence is CASSDPRRDEKLFF. In nucleotides, the CDR3 is TGTGCCAGCAGTGACCCGCGGAGGGATGAAAAACTGTTTTTT. V and J are TRBV2 and TRBJ1-4; D unresolved. V lost 3 bases, J lost 6 bases, and 11 bases lay in between. Looked up from germline, CDR1 is SNHLY and CDR2 is FYNNEI. The CDR3 has 14 amino acids.

This chain connects TRBV6-1 to TRBJ1-1, with TRBD1 as a possible D gene (5 bases). CDR1 and CDR2 from the germline V gene are MNHNS and SASEGT. Trimming removed 0 bases at V and 11 bases at J, with 16 bases between. This CDR3 spans 14 amino acids. This CDR3 is CASSEAHKGAEAFF. DNA of the CDR3: TGTGCCAGCAGTGAAGCGCATAAAGGGGCGGAGGCTTTCTTT.